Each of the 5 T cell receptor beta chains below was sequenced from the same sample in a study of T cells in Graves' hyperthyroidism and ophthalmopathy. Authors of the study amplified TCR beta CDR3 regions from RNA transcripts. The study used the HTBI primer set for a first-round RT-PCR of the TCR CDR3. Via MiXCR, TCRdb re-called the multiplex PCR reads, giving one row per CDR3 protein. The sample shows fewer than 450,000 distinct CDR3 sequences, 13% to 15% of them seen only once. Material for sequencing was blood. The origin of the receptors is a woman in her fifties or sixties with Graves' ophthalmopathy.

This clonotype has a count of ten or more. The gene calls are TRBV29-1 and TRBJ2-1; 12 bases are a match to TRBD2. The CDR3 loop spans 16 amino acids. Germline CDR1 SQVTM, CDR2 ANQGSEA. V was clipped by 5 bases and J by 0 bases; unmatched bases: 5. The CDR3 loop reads CSVSGLAGSSYNEQFF. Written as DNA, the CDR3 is TGCAGCGTTTCAGGACTAGCGGGAAGCTCCTACAATGAGCAGTTCTTC.

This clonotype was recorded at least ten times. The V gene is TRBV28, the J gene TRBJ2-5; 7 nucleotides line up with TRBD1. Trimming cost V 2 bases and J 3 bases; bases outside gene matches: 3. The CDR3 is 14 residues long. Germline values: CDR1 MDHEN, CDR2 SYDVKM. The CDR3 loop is CASSLTGQKETQYF. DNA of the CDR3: TGTGCCAGCAGTTTAACGGGACAGAAAGAGACCCAGTACTTC.

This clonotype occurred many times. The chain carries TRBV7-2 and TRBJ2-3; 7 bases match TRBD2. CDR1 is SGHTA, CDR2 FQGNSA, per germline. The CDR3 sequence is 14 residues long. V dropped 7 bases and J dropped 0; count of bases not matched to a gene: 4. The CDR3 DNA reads TGTGCCAGCACTCTAGCGGCTAGCACAGATACGCAGTATTTT. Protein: CASTLAASTDTQYF.

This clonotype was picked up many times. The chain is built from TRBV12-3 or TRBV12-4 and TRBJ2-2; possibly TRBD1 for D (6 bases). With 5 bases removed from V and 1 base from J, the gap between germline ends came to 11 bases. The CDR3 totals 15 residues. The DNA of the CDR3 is TGTGCCAGCAGTAATAGGGGGAAGAACACCGGGGAGCTGTTTTTT. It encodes CASSNRGKNTGELFF.

CDR3 sequence reads: CASSQDHAGELFF. The CDR3 DNA sequence: TGTGCCAGCAGCCAAGATCATGCCGGGGAGCTGTTTTTT. This chain links TRBV14 with TRBJ2-2; no reliable D call. The CDR3 length is 13 residues. Trimming took 0 bases from V and 6 from J, leaving 5 bases between them. Per germline, CDR1 SGHDN and CDR2 FVKESK.